One T cell receptor beta chain is described in this entry. One Seattle source followed patients from active infection through their disease course. CDR1 and CDR2 (germline): MNHEY, SVGEGT. V gave up 2 bases and J gave up 2 bases; unmatched junction bases: 4. This CDR3 has 15 residues. This sample was taken from a study of blood T cell repertoires in COVID-19. In the study overall: Donors in the United States, Italy and Spain gave samples during acute or convalescent COVID-19.

Original analysis: Amplification of reference gene primers provided the estimated nucleated cell counts. Produced via immunoSEQ multiplex PCR; TCRdb's table is partial and in-frame only. Clone size and V and J calls were adopted from that table, with D and trimming inferred from the DNA. Here the sample spans approximately 260,000 clones, around 89% being singletons. Sequencing used peripheral blood. This chain uses TRBV6-2 or TRBV6-3 with TRBJ2-5; 8 bases match TRBD1. This clonotype was sampled from a woman aged 60-70 years with COVID-19, enrolled during active disease. CDR3 sequence reads: CASSYPGQEQETQYF. The CDR3 DNA reads TGTGCCAGCAGTTACCCGGGACAGGAACAAGAGACCCAGTACTTC.